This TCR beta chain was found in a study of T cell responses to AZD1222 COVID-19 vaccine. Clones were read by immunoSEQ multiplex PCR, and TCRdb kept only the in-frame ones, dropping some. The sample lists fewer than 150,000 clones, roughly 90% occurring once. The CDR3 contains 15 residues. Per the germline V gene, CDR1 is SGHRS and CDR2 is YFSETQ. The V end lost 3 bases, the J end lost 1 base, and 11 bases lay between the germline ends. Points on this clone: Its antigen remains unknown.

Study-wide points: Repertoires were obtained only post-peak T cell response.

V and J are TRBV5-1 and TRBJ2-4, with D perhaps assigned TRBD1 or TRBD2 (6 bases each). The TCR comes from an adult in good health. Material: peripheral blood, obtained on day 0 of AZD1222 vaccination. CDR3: CASSWGAMAKNIQYF. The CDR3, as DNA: TGCGCCAGCAGCTGGGGGGCTATGGCCAAAAACATTCAGTACTTC.